This entry lists 29 T cell receptor beta chains sequenced from one sample in a study of glioma-infiltrating T cells. The iRepertoire nested amplicon-rescue multiplex PCR amplified TCR alpha and beta CDR3s from RNA. Using its own MiXCR run on the multiplex PCR reads, TCRdb lists one record per CDR3 protein. Among approximately 190,000 distinct CDR3 sequences, 32% were seen once, and the ten largest hold just over 20%. The sequenced sample was glioma tissue, nonneoplastic brain tissue, or PBMCs (not recorded which). The receptors were gathered from a human donor with low-grade glioma or glioblastoma, undergoing nonglioma brain surgery, or in good health (not recorded which).

This clonotype was detected many times. The chain couples TRBV27 to TRBJ1-2, with 10 bases identical to TRBD1. This CDR3 has 15 amino acids. The trim removed 8 bases at V and 4 bases at J, leaving 10 bases unmatched. In germline, CDR1 is MNHEY, CDR2 SMNVEV (reference sequence). CDR3 in amino acids: CASLGWDRGVYGYTF. The CDR3 region has the DNA TGTGCCAGCTTGGGCTGGGACAGGGGTGTCTATGGCTACACCTTC.

This clonotype has a count of ten or more. This chain uses TRBV18 with TRBJ1-2, with 9 nucleotides matching TRBD1. Trimming cost V 3 bases and J 2 bases; bases outside gene matches: 4. The CDR3 extends over 15 amino acids. Germline-derived CDR1 and CDR2 are KGHSH and LQKENI. CDR3 loop: CASSPGQGSNYGYTF. CDR3 DNA: TGTGCCAGCTCACCTGGACAGGGGTCGAACTATGGCTACACCTTC.

This clonotype appeared many times. V gene TRBV6-5 combines with J gene TRBJ2-3; the D is unclear. Trimming took 2 bases from V and 7 from J, leaving 10 bases between them. The CDR3 totals 13 residues. CDR1 is MNHEY and CDR2 is SVGAGI in the germline V gene. CDR3 bases: TGTGCCAGCAGTTACAGGGTCAGAAATACGCAGTATTTT. This translates into CASSYRVRNTQYF.

This clonotype occurred many times. The CDR3 nucleotides read TGTGCCAGCAGCACTCGGGGCAGAATAAACACTGAAGCTTTCTTT. Translated, it gives CASSTRGRINTEAFF. The chain uses TRBV6-2 or TRBV6-3 and TRBJ1-1; maybe TRBD1 (5 bases). Germline CDR1 is MNHEY and CDR2 is SVGEGT. There are 15 residues in the CDR3. V was shortened by 6 bases and J by 2 bases, with 16 bases between the two germline ends.

A word on this clonotype: A much larger clonotype is one base distant, so this may be a read error. CDR3 loop: CASSLRGAGSPLHF. In DNA, the CDR3 is TGTGCCAGCAGCTTGAGGGGGGCGGGGTCACCCCTCCACTTT. The V call is TRBV5-4, the J call TRBJ1-6; a possible D gene is TRBD1 (6 bases). This CDR3 is built from 14 residues. Looked up from germline, CDR1 is SGHNT and CDR2 is YYREEE (reference sequence). Trimming took off 1 base at V and 10 bases at J, with 12 bases between the two ends.

Note on this clonotype: The CDR3 carries no conserved terminal phenylalanine or tryptophan, so it likely arises from a read error. This rearrangement joins TRBV10-2 to TRBJ2-7; D not certain. V lost 4 bases, J lost 4 bases, and 5 bases lay in between. Germline V gene data show CDR1 as WSHSY and CDR2 as SAAADI. There are 11 residues in the CDR3. The CDR3 is CASSATYEQYL. DNA for the CDR3: TGCGCCAGCAGTGCAACATACGAGCAGTACTTA.

This clonotype was seen many times. This chain links TRBV9 with TRBJ1-5, with D unresolved. The CDR3 loop spans 15 amino acids. Germline CDR1 reads SGDLS; CDR2 reads YYNGEE. Trimming took 4 bases from V and 0 from J, leaving 11 bases between them. The CDR3 here is CASSPWGYSNQPQHF. The CDR3 DNA follows: TGTGCCAGCAGCCCCTGGGGTTATAGCAATCAGCCCCAGCATTTT.

There are many counts of this clonotype. V usage is TRBV6-2 or TRBV6-3 and J usage is TRBJ1-2; tentatively, D is TRBD1 (5 bases). V lost 5 bases, J lost 1 base, and 8 bases lay in between. Germline loops: CDR1 MNHEY, CDR2 SVGEGT. The length of the CDR3 is 13 residues. The CDR3 reads CASSRQFNYGYTF. Written as DNA, the CDR3 is TGTGCCAGCAGTCGACAGTTTAACTATGGCTACACCTTC.

On this clonotype: A much larger clone is a single base away; this may be a read error. This rearrangement joins TRBV12-3 or TRBV12-4 to TRBJ1-2; D is uncertain. CDR3 size: 12 residues. CDR3 amino acids: CASSHGVVGYNF. Here the CDR3 DNA reads TGTGCCAGCAGCCACGGTGTGGTGGGCTACAACTTC.

The chain combines TRBV5-1 with TRBJ2-7; D not certain. The CDR3 is 15 amino acids. Trimming took 0 bases from V and 3 from J, leaving 13 bases between them. Germline-derived CDR1 and CDR2 are SGHRS and YFSETQ. In DNA, the CDR3 is TGCGCCAGCAGCTTGGCCCTAGGGCCCATCTACGAGCAGTACTTC. Amino acid sequence: CASSLALGPIYEQYF.

Note on this clonotype: A read error is possible here, since a much larger clone lies one base away. The V gene is TRBV3-1, the J gene TRBJ2-3, with D hard to call. The CDR3 consists of 14 residues. Between the trimmed V and J ends, which lost 5 bases and 4 bases, there was a span of 13 bases. The germline gives CDR1 LGHDT, CDR2 YNNKEL (reference sequence). CDR3: CASSLRRRADTQYF. CDR3 DNA sequence: TGTGCCAGCAGCTTACGGAGACGCGCAGATACGCAGTATTTT.

As for this clonotype: A read error is possible here, since a much larger clone lies one base away. The rearrangement links TRBV27 to TRBJ2-2; TRBD2 might be the D (6 bases). Germline V gives CDR1 MNHEY, CDR2 SMNVEV (reference sequence). Trimming left V 6 bases short and J 2 bases short, with 16 bases between. This CDR3 has 16 amino acids. The CDR3 spells CASSYTGRVNTGELFF. DNA for the CDR3: TGTGCCAGCAGCTACACCGGGAGAGTAAACACCGGGGAGCTGTTTTTT.

A remark on this clonotype: The germline gene is not matched at one end of the junction; a read error may be the cause. V and J are TRBV28 and TRBJ1-1; the D gene is possibly TRBD1 (5 bases). The length of the CDR3 is 13 residues. Germline V lookup: CDR1 MDHEN, CDR2 SYDVKM. The CDR3 nucleotides read TGTGCCAGCAGTTTTCAGGGCAACACTGAAGCTTCCTTT. It is translated as CASSFQGNTEASF.

In this sample, this clonotype turned up a few times. This chain uses TRBV5-6 with TRBJ1-5; D perhaps matches TRBD1 (5 bases). Germline V gives CDR1 SGHDT, CDR2 YYEEEE. The V end was cut by 4 bases, the J end by 6 bases, with 11 bases between. The CDR3 runs to 13 residues. The CDR3 DNA is TGTGCCAGCAGCGCCGGGACGCCTCAGCCCCAGCATTTT. Its protein is CASSAGTPQPQHF.

A few counts support this clonotype. The chain links TRBV30 to TRBJ2-7; TRBD1 matches at 9 bases. J lost 5 bases, V lost 2 bases, and 7 bases had no gene match. This CDR3 has 14 amino acids. CDR1 is GTSNPN, CDR2 SVGIG, per germline (reference sequence). CDR3 sequence reads: CAWSTGTGTHEQYF. The CDR3 DNA reads as TGTGCCTGGAGTACCGGGACAGGGACCCACGAGCAGTACTTC.

With respect to this clonotype: The germline gene is not matched at one end of the junction; a read error may be the cause. This rearrangement joins TRBV15 to TRBJ2-1, with a tentative D call TRBD2 (6 bases). CDR1 is LNHNV and CDR2 is YYDKDF in the germline V gene (reference sequence). This CDR3 has 16 amino acids. As DNA, the CDR3 is TGTGCCACCAGCGGGCGGAGGGGAAGCTCCTACAATAAGCAGTTCTTC. Residues: CATSGRRGSSYNKQFF.

This clonotype was counted many times. The chain is built from TRBV20-1 and TRBJ1-1, with 7 bases lining up with TRBD1. The CDR3 totals 13 residues. Germline trimming cut 6 bases from V and 4 bases from J; bases unmatched to any gene: 8. The V gene's germline CDR1 is DFQATT and CDR2 SNEGSKA (reference sequence). The CDR3: CSAVKPGGTEAFF. The DNA for the CDR3 is TGCAGTGCGGTAAAGCCAGGGGGCACTGAAGCTTTCTTT.

This clonotype was recorded at least ten times. This chain uses TRBV11-2 with TRBJ2-1; possibly TRBD2 for D (6 bases). The germline gives CDR1 SGHAT, CDR2 FQNNGV. Trimming took 5 bases from V and 9 from J, leaving 8 bases between them. There are 11 residues in the CDR3. CDR3 residues: CASSGTPEQFF. The CDR3, as DNA: TGTGCCAGCAGCGGGACTCCTGAGCAGTTCTTC. The variable domain in full, completed from reference TRBV11-2 and TRBJ2-1, reads EAGVAQSPRYKIIEKRQSVAFWCNPISGHATLYWYQQILGQGPKLLIQFQNNGVVDDSQLPKDRFSAERLKGVDSTLKIQPAKLEDSAVYLCASSGTPEQFFGPGTRLTVL.

The sample holds one count of this clonotype. At one boundary the junction diverges from the germline segment, which might be a read error. The chain joins TRBV7-3 to TRBJ2-5; D might be TRBD1 (6 bases). Looked up from germline, CDR1 is SGHTA and CDR2 is FQGTGA. The CDR3 extends over 13 amino acids. The CDR3 region is CASSSQGQETQHF. The CDR3 nucleotides are TGTGCCAGCAGCTCACAGGGTCAAGAGACCCAGCACTTC. The full variable domain, rest sourced from reference TRBV7-3 and TRBJ2-5, is GAGVSQTPSNKVTEKGKYVELRCDPISGHTALYWYRQSLGQGPEFLIYFQGTGAADDSGLPNDRFFAVRPEGSVSTLKIQRTERGDSAVYLCASSSQGQETQHFGPGTRLLVL.

Turning to this clonotype: A much larger clone differs from this one at a single base, so this may be a read error. The genes are TRBV10-3 and TRBJ1-2, with 9 nucleotides matching TRBD1. From germline, CDR1 is ENHRY and CDR2 SYGVKD. J lost 8 bases, V lost 4 bases, and 5 bases had no gene match. CDR3 length: 13 amino acids. CDR3 protein: CAISGQGERGYTF. In nucleotides, the CDR3 is TGTGCCATCAGTGGACAGGGGGAGAGAGGCTACACCTTC.

The V gene is TRBV27, the J gene TRBJ1-2, with 8 bases aligning to TRBD1. CDR1 is MNHEY and CDR2 is SMNVEV in the germline V gene (reference sequence). V lost 3 bases to trimming and J lost 7 bases; unmatched junction nucleotides: 4. CDR3 size: 13 residues. CDR3 nucleotides: TGTGCCAGCAGTTTGACAGGGGAGTCTGGCTACACCTTC. It specifies CASSLTGESGYTF.

At least ten counts were recorded for this clonotype. This chain joins TRBV7-6 and TRBJ2-2, with 8 bases fitting TRBD1. CDR3 length equals 15 residues. Germline-derived CDR1 and CDR2 are SGHVS and FNYEAQ. With 5 bases clipped from V and 1 base from J, the junction kept 3 bases outside the gene matches. The CDR3 DNA sequence: TGTGCCAGCAGCAGAGACAGGGGGAACACCGGGGAGCTGTTTTTT. Its translation: CASSRDRGNTGELFF. The full variable domain, with the rest looked up from reference TRBV7-6 and TRBJ2-2, is GAGVSQSPRYKVTKRGQDVALRCDPISGHVSLYWYRQALGQGPEFLTYFNYEAQQDKSGLPNDRFSAERPEGSISTLTIQRTEQRDSAMYRCASSRDRGNTGELFFGEGSRLTVL.

With respect to this clonotype: It may be a read error: a sequence one base away is much more abundant. The chain recombines TRBV10-3 with TRBJ1-1, with D unresolved. Germline-derived CDR1 and CDR2 are ENHRY and SYGVKD. Trimming removed 1 base at V and 1 base at J, with 10 bases between. The CDR3 runs 15 residues. CDR3 nucleotide sequence: TGTGCCATCAGTGAGTATGGACGGCGGAACACTGAAGCTTTCTTT. It translates to CAISEYGRRNTEAFF.

This clonotype has at least ten counts. The chain combines TRBV7-2 with TRBJ2-3; no clear D gene. CDR3 length equals 13 residues. CDR1 and CDR2 (germline): SGHTA, FQGNSA. V dropped 0 bases and J dropped 2 bases, with 3 bases sitting between them. DNA of the CDR3: TGTGCCAGCAGCTTAGCGGACACAGATACGCAGTATTTT. This codes for CASSLADTDTQYF. The full variable domain, in which reference TRBV7-2 and TRBJ2-3 provide the parts outside the CDR3, is GAGVSQSPSNKVTEKGKDVELRCDPISGHTALYWYRQSLGQGLEFLIYFQGNSAPDKSGLPSDRFSAERTGGSVSTLTIQRTQQEDSAVYLCASSLADTDTQYFGPGTRLTVL.

The chain couples TRBV30 to TRBJ2-3, with no clear D. The CDR3 is 11 amino acids. From germline, CDR1 is GTSNPN and CDR2 SVGIG (reference sequence). Between the trimmed V and J ends, which lost 1 base and 4 bases, there was a span of 3 bases. CDR3 loop: CAWSGADTQYF. CDR3 bases: TGTGCCTGGAGTGGTGCAGATACGCAGTATTTT.

The table lists this clonotype with many counts. This CDR3 is CASSRPGTSEAFF. CDR3 DNA sequence: TGTGCCAGCAGCCGTCCCGGGACAAGTGAAGCTTTCTTT. The chain combines TRBV7-9 with TRBJ1-1, with a tentative D call TRBD1 (6 bases). Germline V gene sequence: CDR1 SEHNR, CDR2 FQNEAQ (reference sequence). V was trimmed by 5 bases and J by 7 bases, leaving 14 bases between them. The CDR3 spans 13 residues.

The chain combines TRBV12-3 or TRBV12-4 with TRBJ1-2, with unresolved D. The ends were cut back, 2 bases at V and 5 bases at J, with 9 bases in the middle. The CDR3 has 13 amino acids. CDR3 DNA: TGTGCCAGCAGTTTACAGGAAGAGTATGGCTACACCTTC. Amino acids: CASSLQEEYGYTF.

This clonotype was detected only once. This sequence joins TRBV7-2 and TRBJ2-1; weak D call: TRBD2 (6 bases). This CDR3 is built from 15 residues. V lost 6 bases and J 6 bases, leaving 18 bases between the germline ends. Germline values: CDR1 SGHTA, CDR2 FQGNSA. The chain's CDR3 is CASSWGVSWANEQFF. The CDR3 DNA reads as TGTGCCAGCAGTTGGGGGGTTAGCTGGGCCAATGAGCAGTTCTTC.

With regard to this clonotype: This may arise from a read error, as a much more abundant clone is one base away. This chain joins TRBV28 and TRBJ2-3, with D unclear. The CDR3 sequence is 16 residues long. The germline V gene has CDR1 MDHEN and CDR2 SYDVKM. The CDR3, as DNA: TGTGCCAGCAGTCCACCCGGAAGGGCAGGCACAGATACGCGGTATTTT. It codes for CASSPPGRAGTDTRYF.